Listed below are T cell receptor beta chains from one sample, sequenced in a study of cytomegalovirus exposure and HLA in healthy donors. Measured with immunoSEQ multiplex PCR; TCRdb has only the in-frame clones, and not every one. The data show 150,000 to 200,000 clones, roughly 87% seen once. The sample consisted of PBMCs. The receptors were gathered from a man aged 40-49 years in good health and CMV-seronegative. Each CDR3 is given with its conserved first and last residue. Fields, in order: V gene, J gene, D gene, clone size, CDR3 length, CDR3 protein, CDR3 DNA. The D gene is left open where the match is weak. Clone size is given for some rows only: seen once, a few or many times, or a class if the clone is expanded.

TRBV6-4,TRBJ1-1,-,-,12,CASRGGNTEAFF,TGTGCCAGCAGAGGGGGGAACACTGAAGCTTTCTTT
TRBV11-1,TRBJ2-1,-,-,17,CASSFGQGTLFRHEQFF,TGTGCCAGCAGCTTCGGGCAGGGCACCCTATTCCGCCATGAGCAGTTCTTC
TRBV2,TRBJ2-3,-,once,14,CASSDLQLGDTQYF,TGTGCCAGCAGTGATCTACAGCTCGGAGATACGCAGTATTTT
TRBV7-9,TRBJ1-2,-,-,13,CASSQTQGYGYTF,TGTGCCAGCAGCCAGACACAGGGCTATGGCTACACCTTC
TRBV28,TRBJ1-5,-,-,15,CASRSSGLNNQPQHF,TGTGCCAGCAGATCATCAGGTTTGAACAATCAGCCCCAGCATTTT
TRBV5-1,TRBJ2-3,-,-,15,CASSPGLRSMDTQYF,TGCGCCAGCAGCCCGGGACTCCGGTCTATGGATACGCAGTATTTT
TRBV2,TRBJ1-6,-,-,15,CASSAPSSYNSPLHF,TGTGCCAGCAGTGCTCCCAGCTCCTATAATTCACCCCTCCACTTT
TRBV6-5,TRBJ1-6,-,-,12,CASSWRDSPLHF,TGTGCCAGCAGTTGGAGAGATTCACCCCTCCACTTT
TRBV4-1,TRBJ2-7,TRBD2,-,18,CASSLGLAGGSSSYEQYF,TGCGCCAGCAGCCTAGGACTAGCGGGAGGGTCGAGCTCCTACGAGCAGTACTTC
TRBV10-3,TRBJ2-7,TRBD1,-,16,CAISELPTGVGYEQYF,TGTGCCATCAGTGAGTTGCCCACAGGGGTGGGTTACGAGCAGTACTTC
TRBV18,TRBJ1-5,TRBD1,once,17,CASSPGKGTGVNQPQHF,TGTGCCAGCTCACCTGGGAAAGGGACAGGGGTCAATCAGCCCCAGCATTTT
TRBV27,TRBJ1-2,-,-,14,CASAEVGTDYGYTF,TGTGCCAGCGCCGAGGTGGGTACCGACTATGGCTACACCTTC
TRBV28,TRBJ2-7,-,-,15,CASSPGQLPPYEQHF,TGTGCCAGCAGCCCGGGACAATTGCCCCCCTACGAGCAGCACTTC
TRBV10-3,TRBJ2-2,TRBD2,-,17,CAISESGSGSVTGELFF,TGTGCCATCAGTGAGTCGGGTAGCGGGAGTGTTACCGGGGAGCTGTTTTTT
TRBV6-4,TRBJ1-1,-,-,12,CASSAPTGEAFF,TGTGCCAGCAGTGCCCCTACAGGTGAAGCTTTCTTT
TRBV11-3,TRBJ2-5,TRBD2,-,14,CASRRRGGQETQYF,TGTGCCAGCAGGCGGCGGGGGGGCCAAGAGACCCAGTACTTC
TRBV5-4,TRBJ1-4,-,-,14,CASSLSTDDEKLFF,TGTGCCAGCAGCTTGTCGACAGACGATGAAAAACTGTTTTTT
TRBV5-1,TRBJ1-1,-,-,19,CASSLHGTTDRGWGTEAFF,TGCGCCAGCAGCCTACATGGGACAACGGATCGAGGGTGGGGCACTGAAGCTTTCTTT
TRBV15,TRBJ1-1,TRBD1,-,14,CATSRDPGGTEAFF,TGTGCCACCAGCAGAGATCCAGGGGGGACTGAAGCTTTCTTT
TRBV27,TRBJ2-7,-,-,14,CASSLRQGSYEQYF,TGTGCCAGCAGTTTACGGCAGGGTTCCTACGAGCAGTACTTC
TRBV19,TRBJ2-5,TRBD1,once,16,CATTPGTELYQETQYF,TGTGCCACCACCCCCGGGACAGAGTTGTACCAAGAGACCCAGTACTTC
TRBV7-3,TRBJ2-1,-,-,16,CASSYPTAGRGNEQFF,TGTGCCAGCAGCTACCCGACGGCCGGTCGGGGCAATGAGCAGTTCTTC
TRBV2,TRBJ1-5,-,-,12,CASKGRNQPQHF,TGTGCCAGCAAGGGGCGGAATCAGCCCCAGCATTTT
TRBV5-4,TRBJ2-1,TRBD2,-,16,CASSLGGRAIANEQFF,TGTGCCAGCAGCTTGGGCGGGAGGGCAATTGCAAATGAGCAGTTCTTC
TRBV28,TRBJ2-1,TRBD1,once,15,CASSPGQVSGDEQFF,TGTGCCAGCAGCCCGGGACAGGTTTCGGGCGATGAGCAGTTCTTC
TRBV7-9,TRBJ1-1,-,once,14,CASSAGDRYTEAFF,TGTGCCAGCAGCGCAGGGGATAGGTACACTGAAGCTTTCTTT
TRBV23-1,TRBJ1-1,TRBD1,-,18,CASRMNGDRDGAGTEAFF,TGCGCCAGCAGAATGAATGGAGACAGGGACGGGGCCGGCACTGAAGCTTTCTTT
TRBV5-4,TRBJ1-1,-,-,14,CASSLAGGGTEAFF,TGTGCCAGCAGCTTGGCTGGGGGAGGCACTGAAGCTTTCTTT
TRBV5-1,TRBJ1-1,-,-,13,CASSLYRNTEAFF,TGCGCCAGCAGCCTCTACAGGAACACTGAAGCTTTCTTT
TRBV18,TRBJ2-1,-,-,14,CASSPLVALNEQFF,TGTGCCAGCTCACCGCTAGTCGCTCTAAATGAGCAGTTCTTC
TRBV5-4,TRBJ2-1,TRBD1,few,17,CASWNGGTGGSYNEQFF,TGTGCCAGCTGGAATGGGGGGACAGGGGGCTCCTACAATGAGCAGTTCTTC
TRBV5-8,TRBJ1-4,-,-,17,CASSSLGSGGSREKLFF,TGTGCCAGCAGCTCACTGGGGTCCGGAGGGTCTCGGGAAAAACTGTTTTTT
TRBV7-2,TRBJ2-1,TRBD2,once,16,CASSSLGLADRNEQFF,TGTGCCAGCAGCTCCCTGGGACTAGCGGATAGAAATGAGCAGTTCTTC
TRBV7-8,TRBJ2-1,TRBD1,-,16,CASSLARDRGHNEQFF,TGTGCCAGCAGCTTAGCGAGGGACAGGGGGCACAATGAGCAGTTCTTC
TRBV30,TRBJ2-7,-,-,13,CAWSGHPRNEQYF,TGTGCCTGGAGTGGGCATCCGCGGAACGAGCAGTACTTC
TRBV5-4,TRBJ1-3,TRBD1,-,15,CASSLTTGAGNTIYF,TGTGCCAGCAGCTTGACGACAGGGGCTGGAAACACCATATATTTT
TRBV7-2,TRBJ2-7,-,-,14,CASSFGGGSYEQYF,TGTGCCAGCAGCTTCGGCGGGGGCAGCTACGAGCAGTACTTC
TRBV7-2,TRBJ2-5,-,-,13,CASSFRGGETQYF,TGTGCCAGCAGCTTTCGGGGTGGGGAGACCCAGTACTTC
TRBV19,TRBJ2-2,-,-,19,CASSGRGQDRLTNTGELFF,TGTGCCAGTAGTGGTCGCGGGCAGGACAGACTTACGAACACCGGGGAGCTGTTTTTT
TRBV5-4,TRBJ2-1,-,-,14,CASSPTSAANEQFF,TGTGCCAGCAGCCCGACTTCGGCAGCTAATGAGCAGTTCTTC
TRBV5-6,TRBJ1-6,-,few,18,CASSLSRGYPDARSPLHF,TGTGCCAGCAGCTTGAGCAGGGGTTATCCTGATGCCCGATCACCCCTCCACTTT
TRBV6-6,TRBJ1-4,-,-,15,CASSSTQGIGEKLFF,TGTGCCAGCAGTTCTACCCAGGGGATTGGTGAAAAACTGTTTTTT
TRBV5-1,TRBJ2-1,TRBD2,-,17,CASSLGLAGGIVNEQFF,TGCGCCAGCAGCTTGGGACTAGCGGGGGGTATTGTGAATGAGCAGTTCTTC
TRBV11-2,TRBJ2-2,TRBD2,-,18,CASSSGLAGGPNTGELFF,TGTGCCAGCAGCTCGGGACTAGCGGGGGGACCGAACACCGGGGAGCTGTTTTTT
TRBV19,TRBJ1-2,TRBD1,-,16,CASLPQGDRANYGYTF,TGTGCCAGTCTCCCTCAGGGGGACAGAGCTAACTATGGCTACACCTTC
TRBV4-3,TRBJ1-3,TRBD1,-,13,CASSPGQGNTIYF,TGCGCCAGCAGCCCGGGACAGGGAAACACCATATATTTT
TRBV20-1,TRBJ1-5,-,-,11,CSAAGDQPQHF,TGCAGTGCTGCCGGGGATCAGCCCCAGCATTTT
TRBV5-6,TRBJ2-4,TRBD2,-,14,CASSLSSGRTIQYF,TGTGCCAGCAGCTTATCAAGCGGGAGGACCATTCAGTACTTC
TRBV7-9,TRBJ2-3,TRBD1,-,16,CASSTRTGGLRDTQYF,TGTGCCAGCAGCACGAGGACAGGGGGCTTGAGAGATACGCAGTATTTT
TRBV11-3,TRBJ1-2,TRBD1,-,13,CASSGDRGYGYTF,TGTGCCAGCAGCGGGGACAGGGGTTATGGCTACACCTTC
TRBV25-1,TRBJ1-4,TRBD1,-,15,CASVSPGTANEKLFF,TGTGCCAGCGTCTCACCCGGGACAGCTAATGAAAAACTGTTTTTT
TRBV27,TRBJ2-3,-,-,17,CASSPGVGAGSTDTQYF,TGTGCCAGCAGTCCAGGGGTGGGGGCAGGTAGCACAGATACGCAGTATTTT
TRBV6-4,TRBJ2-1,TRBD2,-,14,CASSELAGGQPQFF,TGTGCCAGCAGTGAACTAGCGGGGGGCCAACCTCAGTTCTTC
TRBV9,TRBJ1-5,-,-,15,CASSAHGRGDQPQHF,TGTGCCAGCAGCGCCCACGGGAGGGGAGATCAGCCCCAGCATTTT
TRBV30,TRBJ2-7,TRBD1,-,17,CACLVWGQGSLPYEQYF,TGTGCCTGCCTCGTTTGGGGACAGGGAAGCCTGCCCTACGAGCAGTACTTC
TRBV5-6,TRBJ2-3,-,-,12,CASSLPRNTQYF,TGTGCCAGCAGCTTGCCCAGAAATACGCAGTATTTT
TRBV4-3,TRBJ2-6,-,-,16,CASSPDSSSGANVLTF,TGCGCCAGCAGCCCGGACTCGAGCTCTGGGGCCAACGTCCTGACTTTC
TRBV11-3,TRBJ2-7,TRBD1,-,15,CASSLTGTVTYEQYF,TGTGCCAGCAGCTTGACCGGGACAGTTACCTACGAGCAGTACTTC
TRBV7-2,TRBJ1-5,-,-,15,CASSLTGRGNQPQHF,TGTGCCAGCAGCTTAACAGGGCGAGGCAATCAGCCCCAGCATTTT
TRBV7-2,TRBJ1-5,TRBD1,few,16,CASSPAGGRGGQPQHF,TGTGCCAGCAGCCCCGCAGGGGGCAGAGGTGGTCAGCCCCAGCATTTT